The source of this TCR beta chain is a study of blood T cells in healthy people across ages (dated by TCRdb to 2014 to 2015). Concerning the study at large: In model experiments, template switching captured about one uniquely barcoded TCR beta cDNA molecule for every two T cells. To track age-related changes in TCR beta repertoire diversity, the study relied on deep sequencing normalized with unique cDNA molecular identifiers. Donors were grouped into four age groups: young (average approximately 15 years), middle-aged (around 39), aged (around 66) and long-lived (approximately 82). Using the same blood draw, the study looked at two additional independent replicas of 1 million unique cDNA reads for two donors, one aged 18 to 30 and the other aged 80 or older.

CDR3 length: 14 amino acids, cysteine to phenylalanine. The only DNA kept is the CDR3, 42 bases in frame from the first base. CDR1 and CDR2 were assigned from the germline V gene (reference sequence) as DFQATT and SNEGSKA. V sheds 5 bases and J sheds 7 bases, leaving 20 bases between their ends. Worth noting for this clonotype: This receptor's antigen is unknown. Base qualities are not provided; no much larger clone lies one nucleotide away.

Overall study results and their limits: Estimates of total diversity based on one million sequenced T cells were regarded as lower bounds and as underestimates. There was a strong correlation between observed TCR beta diversity and the percentage of naive T cells measured by flow cytometry. As age increased, observed TCR beta diversity per million T cells dropped in a roughly linear way, and a significant reduction was already evident by age 40. Because donor CMV infection status was unknown, age-related changes in expanded clonotypes were potentially confounded. Compared with the aged group, the long-lived group had more naive CD4+ T cells, fewer expanded clones and increased TCR diversity, suggesting age selection. Since profiling was done on bulk unsorted PBMCs, naive and antigen-experienced compartments could not be conclusively compared.

The method behind the library was 5' RACE. For sequencing, an Illumina HiSeq 2500 was employed. A second PCR of about 7 to 12 cycles was run with a J-beta primer mix and a sample-barcoded 5' primer. A template-switch 5' adaptor carrying 12 random nucleotides introduced a unique molecular identifier onto each TCR beta cDNA molecule. Each sample yielded at least 3 million CDR3-containing paired-end reads. First-strand cDNA synthesis was performed from all RNA using the Mint cDNA synthesis kit, with priming by a TRBC-specific oligonucleotide. Following uracil-DNA glycosylase treatment, a first 18-cycle PCR with universal primers M1SS and BC2_uni_R was performed on all cDNA. The study's processing was this. Each sample was normalized by randomly selecting 1 million high-quality reads, each carrying a distinct molecular identifier. Instead of being binned into consensus sequences, reads with shared molecular identifiers were discarded. MiTCR, run with a Q25 quality threshold and the strictest error-elimination algorithm, handled CDR3 identification, clonotype clustering and error correction. A nonparametric unseen species model with Euler transformation was used to estimate a lower bound on total TCR beta diversity. In-frame beta chains were kept once TCRdb had trimmed the public reads at Q25 with fastp and called clones with MiXCR. Every entry covers one CDR3 protein and lists the most common genes and DNA from its rows. These V and J calls are TCRdb output, not the study's own analysis. For this sample the table gives approximately 780,000 distinct CDR3 sequences, of which roughly 26% were detected only once. Under 3% of the sample belongs to the ten largest clones.

Systemically healthy Caucasian individuals from Russia, 35 to 50 in total and aged roughly 6 to 95 years, were included as donors. Approximately 11 milliliters of peripheral blood were drawn from each donor into EDTA-treated Vacutainer tubes. PBMCs were isolated by Ficoll-Paque density-gradient centrifugation, with at least 6.5 million obtained per sample. Total RNA, at least 5 micrograms per sample, was extracted from PBMCs with Trizol reagent. Naive CD45RAhigh/CD27high T cell percentages were measured by flow cytometry on a PBMC aliquot from every donor. These sequences were also reported in another study, on T cells of mothers and their children. The second study's authors report: Nine systemically healthy Caucasian individuals, comprising three mothers and their six children, were included as donors. cDNA synthesis consumed the entire amount of extracted RNA, loaded at approximately 1.6 ug RNA in each 15 ul reaction. In the second PCR, the M1S primer introduced both the sample barcodes and 2-4 random nucleotides. Each mother yielded over 9.5 million TCR beta CDR3 reads and each child 2.5 million to 3 million reads. Thymic selection shapes the output of TCR recombination in a similar way in related and unrelated pairs, and inherited differences have a minor effect. Related mother-child pairs always showed normalized repertoire overlap that was slightly higher than in unrelated mother-child pairs, though the difference was never significant. No persistent microchimeric T cell clones were found, with a detection sensitivity of approximately 95 clones per million clonotypes. Deep NGS was used in the study to compare the TCR beta repertoires of mothers and children and to look for features that separate related mother-child pairs from unrelated individuals. On average, the children were approximately 11 +/- 4 years old, while the mothers were about 37 +/- 4 years old. After adapter ligation was performed with NEBNext reagents, the libraries were sequenced on an Illumina HiSeq 2000 with 100+100 nt paired-end reads. To prevent cross-contamination, the mother and child libraries were prepared one month apart and sequenced in separate runs. Between roughly 500,000 and 2,300,000 distinct TCR beta clonotypes were identified per donor. Naive TCR beta clonotypes were estimated from low-frequency clonotypes matched to each donor's FACS-determined naive share, without sorting.

This TCR derives from a boy under 18 in good health. Input material: blood. The chain is assembled from TRBV20-1 and TRBJ1-2; TRBD1 might be the D gene, on 5 matching bases. The DNA sequence is given as TGCAGTGCTGGTGGTGGCCCCAGGGAATTTGGCTACACCTTC. This yields the protein CSAGGGPREFGYTF.